A selection of T cell receptor beta chains follows, all from one sample in a study of shared clonotypes between healthy human individuals. Libraries were prepared by immunoSEQ multiplex PCR; TCRdb keeps only in-frame clonotypes and omits some of them. Among under 350,000 clones listed, over 75% were seen once. The sequenced sample consisted of memory CD8+ T cells sorted from blood. Source of these receptors: a man younger than 30 in good health. Each CDR3 is given with its conserved first and last residue. The D gene is left open where the match is weak. The size entry is marked missing in some rows and otherwise reads once, few, many or a size class.

v_call: TRBV27
clone_size: NA
j_call: TRBJ1-1
d_call: TRBD1
cdr3_nt: TGTGCCAGCAGCCTAGACAGGGGGCGGTACACTGAAGCTTTCTTT
cdr3_aa: CASSLDRGRYTEAFF

v_call: TRBV27
clone_size: once
j_call: TRBJ2-7
d_call: NA
cdr3_nt: TGTGCCAGCAGTTTGGTCGGCGGCTCCTACGAGCAGTACTTC
cdr3_aa: CASSLVGGSYEQYF

v_call: TRBV28
clone_size: NA
j_call: TRBJ2-1
d_call: TRBD1
cdr3_nt: TGTGCCAGCAGTTCCCGGACAGGCGCGTCCTACAATGAGCAGTTCTTC
cdr3_aa: CASSSRTGASYNEQFF

v_call: TRBV9
clone_size: NA
j_call: TRBJ1-2
d_call: TRBD1
cdr3_nt: TGTGCCAGCAGCCCTCGGACAGGGGACCCTAACTATGGCTACACCTTC
cdr3_aa: CASSPRTGDPNYGYTF

v_call: TRBV7-9
clone_size: NA
j_call: TRBJ1-4
d_call: NA
cdr3_nt: TGTGCCAGCAGCCCCCCCATGCAGGGTGATAATGAAAAACTGTTTTTT
cdr3_aa: CASSPPMQGDNEKLFF

v_call: TRBV6-6
clone_size: once
j_call: TRBJ2-7
d_call: NA
cdr3_nt: TGTGCCAGCAGTTACTTAGGCCGACCCTCCTACGAGCAGTACTTC
cdr3_aa: CASSYLGRPSYEQYF

v_call: TRBV28
clone_size: NA
j_call: TRBJ2-1
d_call: NA
cdr3_nt: TGTGCCAGCAGCCCGGCCGACGGACACAATGAGCAGTTCTTC
cdr3_aa: CASSPADGHNEQFF

v_call: TRBV2
clone_size: NA
j_call: TRBJ2-2
d_call: NA
cdr3_nt: TGTGCCAGCGCGGGACGAAACACCGGGGAGCTGTTTTTT
cdr3_aa: CASAGRNTGELFF

v_call: TRBV19
clone_size: NA
j_call: TRBJ1-4
d_call: NA
cdr3_nt: TGTGCCAGTAGTTCAGGGGAGACGGGGATAGGAGAAAAACTGTTTTTT
cdr3_aa: CASSSGETGIGEKLFF

v_call: TRBV7-8
clone_size: NA
j_call: TRBJ2-7
d_call: NA
cdr3_nt: TGTGCCAGCAGCTTAGGGGTAGCGAGCTCCTACGAGCAGTACTTC
cdr3_aa: CASSLGVASSYEQYF

v_call: TRBV4-1
clone_size: NA
j_call: TRBJ1-4
d_call: TRBD1
cdr3_nt: TGCGCCAGCACCGAACTGAGGATGACAGGGGTAAATGAAAAACTGTTTTTT
cdr3_aa: CASTELRMTGVNEKLFF

v_call: TRBV5-6
clone_size: NA
j_call: TRBJ2-1
d_call: NA
cdr3_nt: TGTGCCAGCAGCCTCCTGACGAACAAAAACAATGAGCAGTTCTTC
cdr3_aa: CASSLLTNKNNEQFF

v_call: TRBV15
clone_size: once
j_call: TRBJ1-2
d_call: NA
cdr3_nt: TGTGCCACCAGCACAGAACAGGACGATGAGTATGGCTACACCTTC
cdr3_aa: CATSTEQDDEYGYTF

v_call: TRBV6-5
clone_size: NA
j_call: TRBJ2-2
d_call: TRBD1
cdr3_nt: TGTGCCAGCAGTACCGCAGGGGGCGGGGAGCTGTTTTTT
cdr3_aa: CASSTAGGGELFF

v_call: TRBV9
clone_size: NA
j_call: TRBJ2-7
d_call: NA
cdr3_nt: TGTGCCAGCAGCTTAACCGGTGGCCGCGAGCAGTACTTC
cdr3_aa: CASSLTGGREQYF

v_call: TRBV5-1
clone_size: NA
j_call: TRBJ2-7
d_call: TRBD2
cdr3_nt: TGCGCCAGCAGCTCCCGGGACTACGAATACGAGCAGTACTTC
cdr3_aa: CASSSRDYEYEQYF

v_call: TRBV13
clone_size: NA
j_call: TRBJ2-1
d_call: NA
cdr3_nt: TGTGCCAGCAGCTTAGGAAGAGCTCACAATGAGCAGTTCTTC
cdr3_aa: CASSLGRAHNEQFF

v_call: TRBV13
clone_size: NA
j_call: TRBJ1-6
d_call: TRBD1
cdr3_nt: TGTGCCAGCAGGGACACAGGGGGCTCGGGGAATTCACCCCTCCACTTT
cdr3_aa: CASRDTGGSGNSPLHF

v_call: TRBV6-5
clone_size: once
j_call: TRBJ2-1
d_call: NA
cdr3_nt: TGTGCCAGCAGTTACTCGACCGGGCGGGCGACGCTCTTC
cdr3_aa: CASSYSTGRATLF

v_call: TRBV14
clone_size: once
j_call: TRBJ2-5
d_call: NA
cdr3_nt: TGTGCCAGCAGCCCGGGTGCTCATTTGATGCTGGCGGCCCAGTACTTC
cdr3_aa: CASSPGAHLMLAAQYF

v_call: TRBV7-9
clone_size: NA
j_call: TRBJ2-1
d_call: NA
cdr3_nt: TGTGCCAGCAGCTCATCAGCGGGCCGCTCCTACAATGAGCAGTTCTTC
cdr3_aa: CASSSSAGRSYNEQFF

v_call: TRBV10-2
clone_size: NA
j_call: TRBJ1-1
d_call: NA
cdr3_nt: TGCGCCAGCGTTCAGGGAGGGGTGAACACTGAAGCTTTCTTT
cdr3_aa: CASVQGGVNTEAFF

v_call: TRBV5-6
clone_size: NA
j_call: TRBJ1-1
d_call: NA
cdr3_nt: TGTGCCAGCACCTTTGGGACATCCTTCCTGGCTGAAGCTTTCTTT
cdr3_aa: CASTFGTSFLAEAFF

v_call: TRBV5-1
clone_size: many
j_call: TRBJ2-3
d_call: NA
cdr3_nt: TGCGCCAGCAGCTCCGAAGGGGACCGATACGCAGGGGATCTCACAGATACGCAGTATTTT
cdr3_aa: CASSSEGDRYAGDLTDTQYF

v_call: TRBV7-9
clone_size: NA
j_call: TRBJ2-4
d_call: TRBD1
cdr3_nt: TGTGCCAGCAGCCCAAGACAGGGTTCGGACATTCAGTACTTC
cdr3_aa: CASSPRQGSDIQYF

v_call: TRBV27
clone_size: NA
j_call: TRBJ1-2
d_call: NA
cdr3_nt: TGTGCCAGCAGTTTATCGGGTGCCTACACCTTC
cdr3_aa: CASSLSGAYTF

v_call: TRBV13
clone_size: NA
j_call: TRBJ1-4
d_call: NA
cdr3_nt: TGTGCCAGCAGCTCATTCCGGGACGAACGCGGGGCACTGTTTTTT
cdr3_aa: CASSSFRDERGALFF

v_call: TRBV6-5
clone_size: NA
j_call: TRBJ2-7
d_call: NA
cdr3_nt: TGTGCCAGCAGTTACACAGGGTTATTCTCCTACGAGCAGTACTTC
cdr3_aa: CASSYTGLFSYEQYF

v_call: TRBV7-2
clone_size: NA
j_call: TRBJ2-5
d_call: NA
cdr3_nt: TGTGCCAGCAGCTTAGGGGCCGGTCAAGAGACCCAGTACTTC
cdr3_aa: CASSLGAGQETQYF

v_call: TRBV5-4
clone_size: once
j_call: TRBJ1-2
d_call: NA
cdr3_nt: TGTGCCAGCAGTACCAGGGGCCCGACTGGCTACACCTTC
cdr3_aa: CASSTRGPTGYTF

v_call: TRBV4-1
clone_size: NA
j_call: TRBJ1-1
d_call: TRBD1
cdr3_nt: TGCGCCAGCAGCCACCCGGACAGGCTTGAAGCTTTCTTT
cdr3_aa: CASSHPDRLEAFF

v_call: TRBV27
clone_size: NA
j_call: TRBJ2-3
d_call: NA
cdr3_nt: TGTGCCAGCAGTTTATCGAATTGGCCCACAGATACGCAGTATTTT
cdr3_aa: CASSLSNWPTDTQYF

v_call: TRBV9
clone_size: NA
j_call: TRBJ2-1
d_call: TRBD2
cdr3_nt: TGTGCCAGCAGCGTAGTAAGCGGGGAGGAGCAGTTCTTC
cdr3_aa: CASSVVSGEEQFF

v_call: TRBV18
clone_size: few
j_call: TRBJ2-3
d_call: TRBD2
cdr3_nt: TGTGCCAGCTCACCAGGGACTAGCGATAGCACAGATACGCAGTATTTT
cdr3_aa: CASSPGTSDSTDTQYF

v_call: TRBV4-1
clone_size: NA
j_call: TRBJ2-2
d_call: NA
cdr3_nt: TGCGCCAGCAGCTACGACGCGAACACCGGGGAGCTGTTTTTT
cdr3_aa: CASSYDANTGELFF

v_call: TRBV7-9
clone_size: NA
j_call: TRBJ1-6
d_call: TRBD1
cdr3_nt: TGTGCCAGCAGCCCAACAGGGGAATATAATTCACCCCTCCACTTT
cdr3_aa: CASSPTGEYNSPLHF

v_call: TRBV4-1
clone_size: NA
j_call: TRBJ1-5
d_call: NA
cdr3_nt: TGCGCCAGCAGCCAGGAACAGGGTGGCAATCAGCCCCAGCATTTT
cdr3_aa: CASSQEQGGNQPQHF

v_call: TRBV7-6
clone_size: NA
j_call: TRBJ2-3
d_call: NA
cdr3_nt: TGTGCCAGCAGCTACTTCGGAGGTCTGGGCACAGATACGCAGTATTTT
cdr3_aa: CASSYFGGLGTDTQYF

v_call: TRBV2
clone_size: NA
j_call: TRBJ1-6
d_call: NA
cdr3_nt: TGTGCCAGCAGCGGGGACGGGGGAAATTCACCCCTCCACTTT
cdr3_aa: CASSGDGGNSPLHF

v_call: TRBV5-1
clone_size: NA
j_call: TRBJ2-5
d_call: TRBD2
cdr3_nt: TGCGCCAGCGGGAGGGGACGGCAAGAGACCCAGTACTTC
cdr3_aa: CASGRGRQETQYF

v_call: TRBV5-1
clone_size: few
j_call: TRBJ2-7
d_call: TRBD1
cdr3_nt: TGCGCCAGCAGCTTGGCAGCAGGGGGCTTAAGCTCCTACGAGCAGTACTTC
cdr3_aa: CASSLAAGGLSSYEQYF

v_call: TRBV11-2
clone_size: many
j_call: TRBJ2-3
d_call: TRBD1
cdr3_nt: TGTGCCAGCAGCTTAAACAGGGGGCCGTCAGATACGCAGTATTTT
cdr3_aa: CASSLNRGPSDTQYF

v_call: TRBV27
clone_size: NA
j_call: TRBJ2-7
d_call: TRBD1
cdr3_nt: TGTGCCAGCAGTTTCCTCGGGGACAGGGTCGCCTACGAGCAGTACTTC
cdr3_aa: CASSFLGDRVAYEQYF

v_call: TRBV6-6
clone_size: few
j_call: TRBJ1-1
d_call: TRBD1
cdr3_nt: TGTGCCACCTACAGGGGAGACATGAACACTGAAGCTTTCTTT
cdr3_aa: CATYRGDMNTEAFF

v_call: TRBV6-5
clone_size: NA
j_call: TRBJ2-7
d_call: TRBD2
cdr3_nt: TGTGCCAGCAGTTTGGGACTAGCGGGAGCCTACGAGCAGTACTTC
cdr3_aa: CASSLGLAGAYEQYF

v_call: TRBV6-1
clone_size: NA
j_call: TRBJ2-7
d_call: NA
cdr3_nt: TGTGCCAGCAGGCCCTGGGGCGAGGGGACCTACGAGCAGTACTTC
cdr3_aa: CASRPWGEGTYEQYF

v_call: TRBV6-1
clone_size: NA
j_call: TRBJ2-7
d_call: NA
cdr3_nt: TGTGCCAGCAGGGCGGACTACGAGCAGTACTTC
cdr3_aa: CASRADYEQYF

v_call: TRBV11-2
clone_size: NA
j_call: TRBJ2-7
d_call: NA
cdr3_nt: TGTGCCAGCAGCTTAGATCTCGGGACCCCGAACGAGCAGTACTTC
cdr3_aa: CASSLDLGTPNEQYF

v_call: TRBV6-5
clone_size: NA
j_call: TRBJ2-2
d_call: NA
cdr3_nt: TGTGCCAGCAGTTACGACAGACCGGAGGGAACCGGGGAGCTGTTTTTT
cdr3_aa: CASSYDRPEGTGELFF

v_call: TRBV6-6
clone_size: NA
j_call: TRBJ2-7
d_call: NA
cdr3_nt: TGTGCCAGCAGTTATGACAGACTATACGAGCAGTACTTC
cdr3_aa: CASSYDRLYEQYF

v_call: TRBV27
clone_size: NA
j_call: TRBJ2-7
d_call: NA
cdr3_nt: TGTGCCAGCAGCCCCCTATCAGACTCCTACGAGCAGTACTTC
cdr3_aa: CASSPLSDSYEQYF

v_call: TRBV6-1
clone_size: NA
j_call: TRBJ2-7
d_call: NA
cdr3_nt: TGTGCCAGCAGTGAAGCGGGAGGAGGAGGGGAGCAGTACTTC
cdr3_aa: CASSEAGGGGEQYF

v_call: TRBV20-1
clone_size: NA
j_call: TRBJ2-5
d_call: NA
cdr3_nt: TGCAGTGCTAGCTACCAAGAGACCCAGTACTTC
cdr3_aa: CSASYQETQYF